One and the same sample provided the 30 T cell receptor beta chains below, sequenced in a study of cytomegalovirus exposure and HLA in healthy donors. The primer mix had 60 Vbeta and 13 Jbeta primers. Assay: immunoSEQ multiplex PCR; the TCRdb copy retains only in-frame clones and omits some. The sample holds roughly 100,000 clones; roughly four fifths are singletons and the top ten take under 11%. Sequencing was carried out using PBMCs. These receptors were collected from a man aged 45-65 years in good health and CMV-seronegative.

The V gene is TRBV5-1, the J gene TRBJ2-3; 9 bases agree with TRBD2. Germline V gene lookup returns CDR1 SGHRS and CDR2 YFSETQ. After removal of 2 bases from V and 1 base from J, the junction contained 2 bases not matched to a gene. CDR3 length: 15 amino acids. For the CDR3, the DNA is TGCGCCAGCAGCTTCGCTAGCGGGGGCACAGATACGCAGTATTTT. Translation gives CASSFASGGTDTQYF.

This clone was counted between two and nine times. The chain employs TRBV7-2 and TRBJ2-7; 14 nucleotides line up with TRBD2. J was trimmed by 4 bases and V by 3 bases; bases with no gene match: 2. The CDR3 totals 15 residues. Germline V CDR1 and CDR2: SGHTA, FQGNSA. CDR3 nucleotide sequence: TGTGCCAGCAGCTTGGGGACTAGCGGGAGATACGAGCAGTACTTC. Translated: CASSLGTSGRYEQYF. Full variable domain (outside the CDR3, taken from reference TRBV7-2 and TRBJ2-7): GAGVSQSPSNKVTEKGKDVELRCDPISGHTALYWYRQSLGQGLEFLIYFQGNSAPDKSGLPSDRFSAERTGGSVSTLTIQRTQQEDSAVYLCASSLGTSGRYEQYFGPGTRLTVT.

The rearrangement links TRBV7-9 to TRBJ2-1; D is perhaps TRBD2 (6 bases). In germline, CDR1 is SEHNR, CDR2 FQNEAQ (reference sequence). The CDR3 runs 15 residues. V was trimmed by 2 bases and J by 0 bases, leaving 8 bases between them. The CDR3 region has the DNA TGTGCCAGCAGCTTACGGGGGAGCTCCTACAATGAGCAGTTCTTC. It specifies CASSLRGSSYNEQFF.

This clone was recorded a few times. The chain joins TRBV10-2 to TRBJ2-6; D is unclear. Trimming stripped 7 bases from V and 3 bases from J, with 13 bases between. Per germline, CDR1 WSHSY and CDR2 SAAADI. The CDR3 has 15 residues. CDR3 nucleotides: TGCGCCAGCACTAGAACAAAGGTTGGGGCCAACGTCCTGACTTTC. Amino acid sequence: CASTRTKVGANVLTF.

The sample holds a few counts of this clone. The chain joins TRBV7-3 to TRBJ2-5; 8 bases agree with TRBD2. Germline CDR1 is SGHTA and CDR2 is FQGTGA. Trimming cost V 8 bases and J 3 bases; bases outside gene matches: 5. The CDR3 spans 13 residues. As DNA, the CDR3 is TGTGCCAGCTCGCGGGGGGCAAAAGAGACCCAGTACTTC. Its translation: CASSRGAKETQYF.

The gene calls are TRBV7-6 and TRBJ2-1, with 9 bases aligning to TRBD2. This CDR3 has 13 residues. V dropped 4 bases and J dropped 7; count of bases not matched to a gene: 2. Germline CDR1 and CDR2: SGHVS and FNYEAQ. The chain's CDR3 is CASSSGLANEQFF. The CDR3 DNA is TGTGCCAGCAGCTCGGGACTAGCAAATGAGCAGTTCTTC.

The sample holds one count of this clone. The V and J genes are TRBV30 and TRBJ2-5, with no clear D. V dropped 2 bases and J dropped 0 bases, with 13 bases sitting between them. The CDR3 loop spans 15 amino acids. Germline CDR1 reads GTSNPN; CDR2 reads SVGIG (reference sequence). DNA for the CDR3: TGTGCCTGGAGTTACATGGCACAGAACCAAGAGACCCAGTACTTC. Its protein product is CAWSYMAQNQETQYF.

The gene calls are TRBV10-3 and TRBJ2-3; D not resolved. Between the trimmed V and J ends, which lost 7 bases and 2 bases, there was a span of 10 bases. Germline CDR1 ENHRY, CDR2 SYGVKD. The CDR3 extends over 13 amino acids. In nucleotides, the CDR3 is TGTGCCATCACCTCTCGCGACACAGATACGCAGTATTTT. Its translation is CAITSRDTDTQYF.

A single count supports this clone. V is TRBV29-1 and J is TRBJ1-1; D gene unclear. The length of the CDR3 is 14 residues. With 4 bases removed from V and 5 bases from J, the gap between germline ends came to 17 bases. Germline CDR1 reads SQVTM; CDR2 reads ANQGSEA. CDR3: CSVGLLDLRTEAFF. The CDR3 region has the DNA TGCAGCGTTGGACTCCTTGACCTCCGAACTGAAGCTTTCTTT.

J is TRBJ1-6 and V is TRBV4-3, with D uncertain. Germline values: CDR1 LGHNA, CDR2 YSLEER. This CDR3 is 16 amino acids long. V lost 2 bases and J lost 0, with 8 bases in between. CDR3 nucleotide sequence: TGCGCCAGCAGCCAACACGGGAGCTCCTATAATTCACCCCTCCACTTT. Its translation is CASSQHGSSYNSPLHF.

The chain is built from TRBV7-3 and TRBJ2-3; tentative D call: TRBD2 (7 bases). Germline V CDR1 and CDR2: SGHTA, FQGTGA. This CDR3 contains 15 residues. Trimming shortened V by 3 bases and J by 4 bases, and 14 bases separated the two germline ends. CDR3 nucleotide sequence: TGTGCCAGCAGCTTTGAGGGGGGGCGCCCAGATACGCAGTATTTT. Translated, it gives CASSFEGGRPDTQYF. Drawing the rest from reference TRBV7-3 and TRBJ2-3, the complete variable domain is GAGVSQTPSNKVTEKGKYVELRCDPISGHTALYWYRQSLGQGPEFLIYFQGTGAADDSGLPNDRFFAVRPEGSVSTLKIQRTERGDSAVYLCASSFEGGRPDTQYFGPGTRLTVL.

The V and J genes are TRBV20-1 and TRBJ1-2; D is undetermined. This CDR3 has 11 amino acids. V was pared by 1 base and J by 5 bases, with 5 bases between. Germline values: CDR1 DFQATT, CDR2 SNEGSKA (reference sequence). The CDR3 nucleotides read TGCAGTGCTAGAGTCGGGTATGGCTACACCTTC. Translating gives CSARVGYGYTF.

This sequence joins TRBV28 and TRBJ2-2, with D possibly TRBD1 on 6 matching bases. Germline loops: CDR1 MDHEN, CDR2 SYDVKM. V lost 6 bases and J lost 1, with 15 bases in between. This CDR3 region has 16 residues. In DNA, the CDR3 is TGTGCCAGCAGGCCATCTTCAGGGGAGAACACCGGGGAGCTGTTTTTT. Translated: CASRPSSGENTGELFF.

This chain uses TRBV2 with TRBJ2-7; maybe TRBD1 (6 bases). V gave up 4 bases and J gave up 3 bases, with 31 bases separating them. The CDR3 has 20 residues. Germline V gene data show CDR1 as SNHLY and CDR2 as FYNNEI. CDR3 nucleotide sequence: TGTGCCAGCAGTGTTAAGGCGGTGTATGAGCCGGCAGGGGATGACTACGAGCAGTACTTC. Its translation is CASSVKAVYEPAGDDYEQYF.

This clone was detected only once. The CDR3 is CASSSPGQGGETQYF. The CDR3 DNA follows: TGCGCCAGCAGCTCGCCGGGACAGGGGGGAGAGACCCAGTACTTC. This chain links TRBV5-1 with TRBJ2-5; 11 nucleotides line up with TRBD1. This CDR3 region has 15 residues. Losses at the gene ends were 3 bases for V and 4 bases for J; bases not matched to a gene: 5. Looked up from germline, CDR1 is SGHRS and CDR2 is YFSETQ.

The chain recombines TRBV10-3 with TRBJ2-7; 11 bases line up with TRBD1. The germline gives CDR1 ENHRY, CDR2 SYGVKD. The length of the CDR3 is 14 residues. Losses at the gene ends were 4 bases for V and 4 bases for J; bases not matched to a gene: 3. The CDR3: CAISGGTGGYEQYF. As DNA, the CDR3 is TGTGCCATCAGTGGCGGGACAGGGGGTTACGAGCAGTACTTC.

The rearrangement links TRBV7-3 to TRBJ1-4, with 10 bases lining up with TRBD1. V was pared by 4 bases and J by 6 bases, with 5 bases of the junction left unmatched. The CDR3 runs to 15 residues. Germline V gives CDR1 SGHTA, CDR2 FQGTGA. CDR3 DNA: TGTGCCAGCAGCTCCCAGGACAGGGGGGATGAAAAACTGTTTTTT. Amino acids: CASSSQDRGDEKLFF. The full variable domain, completed using reference TRBV7-3 and TRBJ1-4, is GAGVSQTPSNKVTEKGKYVELRCDPISGHTALYWYRQSLGQGPEFLIYFQGTGAADDSGLPNDRFFAVRPEGSVSTLKIQRTERGDSAVYLCASSSQDRGDEKLFFGSGTQLSVL.

This clone was counted a few times. The J gene is TRBJ1-2, the V gene TRBV5-4; TRBD1 matches at 8 bases. CDR3 length equals 16 residues. V shed 0 bases and J 3 bases; nucleotides not matched to a gene: 7. CDR1 and CDR2 from the germline V gene are SGHNT and YYREEE (reference sequence). CDR3 amino acids: CASSLGGQGTYYGYTF. The CDR3 DNA is TGTGCCAGCAGCTTGGGTGGACAGGGAACTTACTATGGCTACACCTTC.

This clone came up once. This rearrangement joins TRBV28 to TRBJ1-2; 9 nucleotides match TRBD1. The V segment lost 8 bases and the J segment 7 bases; nucleotides outside the gene matches: 5. The germline V gene encodes CDR1 MDHEN and CDR2 SYDVKM. This CDR3 is built from 12 residues. The CDR3 sequence is CASGTGRGGYTF. The DNA of the CDR3 is TGTGCCAGCGGGACAGGGAGGGGTGGCTACACCTTC.

This chain connects TRBV5-1 to TRBJ2-2; D is perhaps TRBD1 (6 bases). The germline V and J ends were trimmed by 2 bases and 4 bases, with 9 bases remaining between them. CDR3 length: 14 amino acids. Germline-derived CDR1 and CDR2 are SGHRS and YFSETQ. The DNA of the CDR3 is TGCGCCAGCAGCTTACAGGGAAGCACCGGGGAGCTGTTTTTT. This sequence encodes CASSLQGSTGELFF.

This chain connects TRBV27 to TRBJ2-1; TRBD2 matches 11 bases. CDR3 length: 17 amino acids. Losses at the gene ends were 4 bases for V and 0 bases for J; bases not matched to a gene: 5. CDR1 MNHEY and CDR2 SMNVEV come from the germline V gene (reference sequence). CDR3 in amino acids: CASSSPSGGSSYNEQFF. DNA for the CDR3: TGTGCCAGCAGTTCCCCTAGCGGGGGGAGCTCCTACAATGAGCAGTTCTTC.

This rearrangement joins TRBV28 to TRBJ2-7; possible D gene TRBD1, 6 bases. The CDR3 extends over 11 amino acids. The germline CDR1 and CDR2 sequences are MDHEN and SYDVKM. Trimming took off 3 bases at V and 12 bases at J, with 12 bases between the two ends. The CDR3 spells CASSFLGRGYF. The CDR3 nucleotides are TGTGCCAGCAGTTTCCTGGGCAGGGGGTACTTC.

V and J are TRBV6-6 and TRBJ2-1, with TRBD2 identical over 10 bases. The length of the CDR3 is 16 residues. Germline CDR1 and CDR2: MNHNY and SVGAGI (reference sequence). With 0 bases clipped from V and 6 bases from J, the junction kept 5 bases outside the gene matches. For the CDR3, the DNA is TGTGCCAGCAGTTACTCATCCAGCGGGAGGGCCAATGAGCAGTTCTTC. This encodes CASSYSSSGRANEQFF.

This clone was detected a few times. The chain has TRBV4-1 and TRBJ2-1; D is perhaps TRBD2 (5 bases). V was cut by 3 bases and J by 10 bases, with 13 bases left in between. Germline CDR1 MGHRA, CDR2 YSYEKL. This CDR3 region has 13 residues. Written as DNA, the CDR3 is TGCGCCAGCAGCCACGATCGGGGTGGAGAGCAGTTCTTC. Translated: CASSHDRGGEQFF.

The genes are TRBV28 and TRBJ2-5; 7 bases are a match to TRBD1. The CDR3 contains 14 residues. Looked up from germline, CDR1 is MDHEN and CDR2 is SYDVKM. After removal of 3 bases from V and 5 bases from J, the junction contained 6 bases not matched to a gene. The CDR3 sequence: CASSLWTGRETQYF. The CDR3 DNA is TGTGCCAGCAGTTTGTGGACAGGAAGGGAGACCCAGTACTTC.

V is TRBV7-2 and J is TRBJ2-7; TRBD1 is a possible D gene (5 bases). The CDR3 consists of 14 residues. The V end was cut by 2 bases, the J end by 6 bases, with 14 bases between. CDR1 is SGHTA, CDR2 FQGNSA, per germline. The CDR3 nucleotides read TGTGCCAGCAGCTTATCGGACACGCCTTTCGAGCAGTACTTC. It encodes CASSLSDTPFEQYF.

This clone was observed a few times. The chain recombines TRBV2 with TRBJ2-3; 7 bases agree with TRBD2. V was pared by 7 bases and J by 4 bases, with 11 bases of the junction left unmatched. Per the germline V gene, CDR1 is SNHLY and CDR2 is FYNNEI. The length of the CDR3 is 15 residues. CDR3 sequence (DNA): TGTGCCAGCACTCCGTCCGGCGGGGGTGCAGATACGCAGTATTTT. Protein sequence: CASTPSGGGADTQYF.

The chain links TRBV10-3 to TRBJ2-7; 7 positions agree with TRBD1. The CDR3 extends over 15 amino acids. Germline-derived CDR1 and CDR2 are ENHRY and SYGVKD. V was pared by 3 bases and J by 3 bases, with 8 bases of the junction left unmatched. CDR3 sequence: CAISDPGDSNYEQYF. Written as DNA, the CDR3 is TGTGCCATCAGTGACCCCGGGGACAGCAACTACGAGCAGTACTTC.

The DNA of the CDR3 is TGTGCCTTCGACAGGGGCGAAGACACCGGGGAGCTGTTTTTT. Encoded protein: CAFDRGEDTGELFF. This chain connects TRBV30 to TRBJ2-2; 8 nucleotides agree with TRBD1. Unmatched junction bases numbered 7, after V lost 7 bases and J lost 3 bases. This CDR3 comprises 14 residues. Germline loops: CDR1 GTSNPN, CDR2 SVGIG (reference sequence).

This sequence joins TRBV6-1 and TRBJ2-7, with a tentative D call TRBD2 (6 bases). The CDR3 loop spans 14 amino acids. Trimming took 4 bases from V and 3 from J, leaving 13 bases between them. Per the germline V gene, CDR1 is MNHNS and CDR2 is SASEGT. DNA of the CDR3: TGTGCCAGCAGTGGGCCGGGAGTGGTCTACGAGCAGTACTTC. Residues: CASSGPGVVYEQYF.